The sequence of this TCR beta chain was determined in a study of T cells after yellow fever vaccination (dated by TCRdb to about 2019). The study in broad terms: The SMART-Seq v4 Ultra Low Input RNA kit was used to prepare libraries from fractions with low cell numbers. To track T-cell clones before and after primary and booster YFV17D yellow fever vaccination, bulk TCR alpha and beta repertoires were sequenced longitudinally. Two healthy male donors, one aged 18 to 29 and one aged 30 to 39 years, were included in the cohort. Blood was collected at multiple timepoints before and after primary and secondary immunization, and bulk PBMC replicates and cell subsets were isolated.

The germline V gene (reference sequence) yields DFQATT for CDR1 and SNEGSKA for CDR2. There are 15 amino acids in the CDR3, from cysteine to phenylalanine inclusive. The DNA shown is the 45-base CDR3, in frame from base 1. The junction carries 18 bases between V and J, which are trimmed by 5 bases and 7 bases respectively. The label giving this sample's treatment or condition can be read as: live attenuated yellow fever vaccine strain. A standard Ficoll-Paque protocol was used to isolate PBMCs from peripheral blood. Dynabeads CD4 and CD8 positive selection kits were used to isolate CD4 and CD8 T-cell fractions. TriZol was used to extract RNA from bulk PBMCs, from CD4 and CD8 fractions, and from dextramer-positive and dextramer-negative fractions. Overall study outcomes, separate from this receptor: A small fraction of clonotypes showed up in both the CD4 and CD8 compartments, probably as a result of convergent recombination. Most clones expanded after primary vaccination (about 96% of CD4 and 80% to 90% of CD8) were re-detected after the booster, suggesting that broad memory maintenance occurred. The secondary T-cell response was weaker than the primary response but faster, peaking on day 5 instead of day 15. Computational filtering was required because FACS-sorted repertoires could contain abundant contaminating clonotypes from the bulk population. The study included only a couple of donors, which limits how far the findings can be generalized.

TCR cDNA was made using 5'RACE template switching, a step that added a universal primer site and unique molecular identifiers. cDNA synthesis was primed from both the TCR alpha and TCR beta constant segments. Libraries were amplified in two PCR steps, with sample barcodes and sequencing adapters added in the second step. Sequencing of libraries was done on Illumina HiSeq 2500 (2x100 bp) or NovaSeq (2x150 bp). As for how the authors treated the data: Demultiplexing of reads and collapsing into UMI consensus sequences were performed with MIGEC, and V(D)J alignment was carried out with MiXCR. Clonotypes responding to the vaccine were identified with edgeR on replicate PBMC samples, with the criteria of FDR below 0.01 and a log2 fold change above 5 up to day 15. Bulk clonotypes were assigned CD4 or CD8 identity according to which sequenced CD4 or CD8 repertoire held them at higher abundance. Starting from the raw public reads, TCRdb applied fastp trimming at Q25, assembled clones with MiXCR and retained in-frame beta chains. Each CDR3 protein appears once, grouped with its most common genes and DNA. TCRdb assigned the V and J calls; the authors' analysis was not used. The sample data list about 180,000 distinct CDR3 sequences, and approximately 6.2% of these were observed just once. The ten largest account for 2.9% of the sample.

A note on this clonotype: Which antigen it targets is not known. Nothing much larger sits one base from this clone, and base qualities are not available.

This specimen consisted of CD4+ T cells sorted from PBMCs, obtained on the day of the first yellow fever vaccination. The chain is assembled from TRBV20-1 and TRBJ1-6, with the D segment identity uncertain. The TCR sequence derives from a man in his late teens or twenties who received the YFV17D yellow fever vaccine. The nucleotide sequence reads TGCAGTGCTCGCAACAGACTGGAGGGCAATTCACCCCTCCACTTT. It specifies CSARNRLEGNSPLHF.